This T cell receptor beta chain was obtained from a study of TIL therapy for anti-PD-1-resistant metastatic lung cancer. Background on the study: Patients then received nivolumab; progressors got lymphodepletion, TIL and IL-2. By whole-exome sequencing, median non-synonymous tumor mutation burden was roughly 1.6 mutations per megabase.

The immunoSEQ assay was v3. Sequencing used immunoSEQ multiplex PCR; TCRdb keeps in-frame clones, though not all of them. The sample lists 54,000 or so clones; more than 75% were seen once. The CDR3 runs 16 residues. The trim removed 2 bases at V and 1 base at J, leaving 6 bases unmatched. Germline V gives CDR1 MNHEY, CDR2 SVGAGI. Indicated time point: pre-treatment sample, taken before nivolumab and TIL therapy. The rearrangement links TRBV6-5 to TRBJ2-7; 9 bases align to TRBD1. This clonotype was sampled from a person aged 25 to 79 with non-small cell lung cancer. The specimen comprised blood, sampled at baseline. CDR3 residues: CASSYLGQGPSYEQYF. CDR3 sequence (DNA): TGTGCCAGCAGTTACCTGGGACAGGGCCCTTCCTACGAGCAGTACTTC.